There are many counts of the clone carrying this TCR beta chain. What it recognizes is unknown. This sample was included in a study of early T cells in non-severe SARS-CoV-2 infection. In the study overall: Investigators sequenced bulk RNA drawn from unsorted whole blood, and chains remained unpaired.

Looked up from germline, CDR1 is MDHEN and CDR2 is SYDVKM. V lost 3 bases to trimming and J lost 2 bases, with 7 bases between them. The CDR3 is 14 amino acids. General study findings and limits: Clonotype matching in VDJdb favored anti-spike CD8 responses and did not capture private and CD4 specificities.

Attachment of unique molecular identifiers to individual cDNA molecules was performed. In TCRdb, the 5' RACE reads were re-called with MiXCR into one record per CDR3 protein. The repertoire consists of around 28,000 distinct CDR3 sequences, with around 5% occurring once and the leading ten covering less than 5%. This TCR was sampled from an adult who was a healthcare worker with PCR-confirmed SARS-CoV-2 infection or an uninfected control (not recorded which). The chain couples TRBV28 to TRBJ2-2; no clear D. Sequenced: whole blood. Written as DNA, the CDR3 is TGTGCCAGCAGTTTTGTCCAAAACACCGGGGAGCTGTTTTTT. Its translation: CASSFVQNTGELFF.